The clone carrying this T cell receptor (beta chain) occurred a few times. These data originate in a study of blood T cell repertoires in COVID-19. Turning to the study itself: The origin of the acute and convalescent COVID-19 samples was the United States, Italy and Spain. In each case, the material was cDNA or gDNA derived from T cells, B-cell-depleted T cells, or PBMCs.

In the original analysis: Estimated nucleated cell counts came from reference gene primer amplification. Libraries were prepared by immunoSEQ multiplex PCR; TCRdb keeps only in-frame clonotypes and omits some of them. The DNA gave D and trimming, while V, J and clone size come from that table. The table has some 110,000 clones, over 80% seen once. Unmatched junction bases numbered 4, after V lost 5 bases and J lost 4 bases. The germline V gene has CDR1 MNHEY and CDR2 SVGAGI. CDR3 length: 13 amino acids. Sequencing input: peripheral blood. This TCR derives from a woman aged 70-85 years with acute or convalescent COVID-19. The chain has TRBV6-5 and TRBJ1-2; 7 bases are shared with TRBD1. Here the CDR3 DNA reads TGTGCCAGCAGTCCCGGACAGGTCTATGGCTACACCTTC. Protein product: CASSPGQVYGYTF.